These 20 T cell receptor beta chains were all obtained from the same sample, sequenced in a study of shared clonotypes between healthy human individuals. Assay used: immunoSEQ multiplex PCR; TCRdb lists only in-frame clones, some missing. Found here are about 980,000 clones, roughly 72% of them singletons; the top ten hold about 1.5%. Source material: memory CD4+ T cells sorted from blood. This sample's subset: CD45RA-negative fraction. Receptor source: a man aged 18-30 years in good health.

V usage is TRBV30 and J usage is TRBJ1-2; D may be TRBD1 (5 bases). Germline CDR1 GTSNPN, CDR2 SVGIG (reference sequence). The CDR3 runs 14 residues. V was shortened by 3 bases and J by 0 bases, with 11 bases between the two germline ends. This CDR3 is CAWRGRPANYGYTF. Here the CDR3 DNA reads TGTGCCTGGAGGGGGCGGCCAGCTAACTATGGCTACACCTTC.

V gene TRBV27 combines with J gene TRBJ2-1; 12 bases align to TRBD2. Germline V gene data show CDR1 as MNHEY and CDR2 as SMNVEV (reference sequence). V shed 5 bases and J 11 bases; nucleotides not matched to a gene: 10. The CDR3 consists of 15 residues. CDR3: CASSAPTSGRSQQFF. CDR3 DNA sequence: TGTGCCAGCAGTGCTCCGACTAGCGGGAGATCACAGCAGTTCTTC.

The genes are TRBV28 and TRBJ2-7; 8 positions agree with TRBD1. From germline, CDR1 is MDHEN and CDR2 SYDVKM. After removal of 3 bases from V and 5 bases from J, the junction contained 18 bases not matched to a gene. CDR3 length equals 18 residues. DNA of the CDR3: TGTGCCAGCAGTTTCTTCTGGGACAGGCGGGAAGACGCCGACGAGCAGTACTTC. Amino acid sequence: CASSFFWDRREDADEQYF.

The V call is TRBV6-5, the J call TRBJ2-7; tentatively, D is TRBD1 (6 bases). CDR3 length: 14 residues. Trimming stripped 5 bases from V and 3 bases from J, with 14 bases between. CDR1 and CDR2 (germline): MNHEY, SVGAGI. Here the CDR3 reads CASSHRDKGYEQYF. The DNA for the CDR3 is TGTGCCAGCAGTCACCGGGACAAGGGCTACGAGCAGTACTTC.

The chain employs TRBV28 and TRBJ1-6; weak D call: TRBD1 (6 bases). V gave up 11 bases and J gave up 9 bases, with 20 bases separating them. CDR3 size: 14 residues. The germline CDR1 and CDR2 sequences are MDHEN and SYDVKM. The CDR3 spells CAGGPPQRASPLHF. CDR3 nucleotides: TGTGCCGGGGGGCCCCCCCAACGAGCTTCACCCCTCCACTTT.

This clone was recorded once. This chain links TRBV29-1 with TRBJ2-4; D possibly corresponds to TRBD2 (5 bases). The CDR3 has 13 amino acids. V lost 5 bases and J 6 bases, leaving 14 bases between the germline ends. Germline V CDR1 and CDR2: SQVTM, ANQGSEA. Here the CDR3 DNA reads TGCAGCGTTCGTCCCGACCGGGGAAACATTCAGTACTTC. Amino acid sequence: CSVRPDRGNIQYF.

The gene calls are TRBV6-1 and TRBJ1-2; 7 nucleotides align to TRBD1. Unmatched junction bases numbered 10, after V lost 6 bases and J lost 6 bases. Germline lookup yields CDR1 MNHNS and CDR2 SASEGT. The CDR3 covers 14 residues. The CDR3 here is CASSSDRVSHGYTF. The CDR3 coding sequence is TGTGCCAGCAGCTCCGACAGGGTATCCCATGGCTACACCTTC.

This clone was detected only a few times. The same CDR3 arises from other DNA sequences in this sample as well. This sequence joins TRBV6-5 and TRBJ2-7; D perhaps matches TRBD1 (6 bases). The germline V and J ends were trimmed by 2 bases and 3 bases, with 11 bases remaining between them. Germline values: CDR1 MNHEY, CDR2 SVGAGI. The CDR3 extends over 14 amino acids. CDR3 sequence reads: CASSYGQGRYEQYF. The CDR3 coding sequence is TGTGCCAGCAGTTACGGGCAGGGGCGCTACGAGCAGTACTTC.

The chain is built from TRBV6-5 and TRBJ2-5; 8 bases fit TRBD1. CDR1 MNHEY and CDR2 SVGAGI come from the germline V gene. Trimming at V came to 5 bases and at J to 3 bases, leaving 5 bases not matched to a gene. The CDR3 length is 14 residues. CDR3 loop: CASSTGGLEETQYF. CDR3 in DNA: TGTGCCAGCAGTACAGGGGGGCTTGAAGAGACCCAGTACTTC.

The gene calls are TRBV18 and TRBJ2-7; 9 bases match TRBD1. Trimming cost V 3 bases and J 5 bases; bases outside gene matches: 8. This CDR3 region has 15 residues. Germline V CDR1 and CDR2: KGHSH, LQKENI. For the CDR3, the DNA is TGTGCCAGCTCACCCTCCCGGGACAGGGTGGACGAGCAGTACTTC. It specifies CASSPSRDRVDEQYF.

For this clone: A much more abundant neighbour one base away suggests this may be a read error. The chain carries TRBV2 and TRBJ1-1, with D hard to call. Germline values: CDR1 SNHLY, CDR2 FYNNEI. The length of the CDR3 is 12 residues. The V end lost 6 bases, the J end lost 0 bases, and 5 bases lay between the germline ends. The CDR3 bases are TGTGCCAGCAGCGGGATGAACACTGAAGCTTTCTTT. Its translation: CASSGMNTEAFF.

In the case of this clone: This sequence is one base from a far larger clone and is likely a read error. This specimen includes other DNA sequences encoding the same CDR3. The chain employs TRBV4-3 and TRBJ2-3, with 7 bases fitting TRBD2. J gave up 1 base and V 1 base, and 2 bases lay outside the gene matches. Germline-derived CDR1 and CDR2 are LGHNA and YSLEER. This CDR3 is built from 15 residues. CDR3 DNA: TGCGCCAGCAGCCAAGGCCTAGCGGGCACAGATACGCAGTATTTT. Translated: CASSQGLAGTDTQYF.

In this sample, this clone turned up once. This chain uses TRBV6-4 with TRBJ2-3, with no clear D. The ends were cut back, 6 bases at V and 6 bases at J, with 13 bases in the middle. The CDR3 has 13 amino acids. Germline-derived CDR1 and CDR2 are MRHNA and SNTAGT. In DNA, the CDR3 is TGTGCCAGCAGCCCCTCCCCCGGGGATACGCAGTATTTT. It specifies CASSPSPGDTQYF.

The sample holds a few counts of this clone. The V gene is TRBV10-2, the J gene TRBJ2-7; the D gene could be TRBD1 or TRBD2 (5 bases each). Between the trimmed V and J ends, which lost 0 bases and 3 bases, there was a span of 15 bases. The CDR3 has 16 amino acids. Germline CDR1 and CDR2: WSHSY and SAAADI. The CDR3 spells CASSESAGAPFYEQYF. CDR3 bases: TGCGCCAGCAGTGAGTCAGCCGGGGCACCTTTCTACGAGCAGTACTTC.

Remarks on this clone: One junction end disagrees with the germline gene, perhaps due to a read error. The rearrangement links TRBV6-1 to TRBJ2-7; 10 nucleotides match TRBD1. Germline V gives CDR1 MNHNS, CDR2 SASEGT. The CDR3 has 14 residues. In DNA, the CDR3 is TGTGCCAGCGGTGAAAGACAGGGGGCGGTCGAGCAGTACTTC. Amino acids: CASGERQGAVEQYF.

This clone came up a few times. A much larger clone lies a single base off, so this may be a read error. This rearrangement joins TRBV5-4 to TRBJ1-1, with TRBD1 matching over 9 bases. The CDR3 runs to 14 residues. CDR1 and CDR2 (germline): SGHNT, YYREEE (reference sequence). The V gene end was trimmed by 4 bases and the J gene end by 1 base; junction bases not matched to a gene: 2. CDR3 in amino acids: CASSRDRANTEAFF. In nucleotides, the CDR3 is TGTGCCAGCAGCCGGGACAGGGCGAACACTGAAGCTTTCTTT.

The CDR3 nucleotides read TGTGCCAGCAGCGCAGGGACAGTCGGTCAGCCCCAGCATTTT. Amino acid sequence: CASSAGTVGQPQHF. The chain links TRBV5-5 to TRBJ1-5; 7 bases are shared with TRBD1. The length of the CDR3 is 14 residues. J was trimmed by 6 bases and V by 4 bases; bases with no gene match: 7. Per the germline V gene, CDR1 is SGHKS and CDR2 is YYEKEE (reference sequence).

The rearrangement joins TRBV19 to TRBJ2-5, with D possibly TRBD1 on 6 matching bases. The CDR3 runs to 15 residues. The germline gives CDR1 LNHDA, CDR2 SQIVND (reference sequence). V lost 4 bases, J lost 0 bases, and 12 bases lay in between. CDR3 amino acids: CASSTGRGYQETQYF. CDR3 in DNA: TGTGCCAGTAGTACCGGTAGGGGGTACCAAGAGACCCAGTACTTC.

In its sample, this clone was seen once. Other DNA variants within this sample encode the same CDR3. The V gene is TRBV9, the J gene TRBJ2-3; possible D gene TRBD2, 5 bases. Trimming shortened V by 0 bases and J by 6 bases, and 5 bases separated the two germline ends. The CDR3 runs 12 residues. Germline values: CDR1 SGDLS, CDR2 YYNGEE. The CDR3 here is CASSVGGDTQYF. CDR3 DNA sequence: TGTGCCAGCAGCGTAGGAGGGGATACGCAGTATTTT.

In this sample, this clone turned up once. The chain links TRBV28 to TRBJ1-4; the match to TRBD1 covers 10 bases. V lost 4 bases, J lost 4 bases, and 9 bases stayed unmatched. Per the germline V gene, CDR1 is MDHEN and CDR2 is SYDVKM. There are 17 residues in the CDR3. The CDR3 nucleotides read TGTGCCAGCAGTTCCCCGGGACAGGGGCGAATTAATGAAAAACTGTTTTTT. Its protein is CASSSPGQGRINEKLFF.